What follows are 20 T cell receptor beta chains derived from one specimen sequenced in a study of blood T cell repertoires in COVID-19. This table comes from immunoSEQ multiplex PCR, and its TCRdb copy is limited to in-frame clones, with some not included. The repertoire holds around 90,000 clones, with 80% to 90% as singletons. Sequencing used peripheral blood. Receptors originate from a man between 50 and 59 years old with COVID-19, enrolled during active disease.

The rearrangement links TRBV6-6 to TRBJ1-5; TRBD1 matches at 7 bases. The CDR3 loop spans 13 amino acids. The V gene's germline CDR1 is MNHNY and CDR2 SVGAGI (reference sequence). V lost 5 bases and J lost 7; bases outside the gene matches: 5. The CDR3 loop is CASSNRGGQPQHF. CDR3 coding DNA: TGTGCCAGCAGTAACAGGGGAGGCCAGCCCCAGCATTTT.

This clone has only one observation. The chain uses TRBV11-1 and TRBJ2-1; no clear D. The CDR3 runs to 16 residues. The ends were cut back, 2 bases at V and 0 bases at J, with 11 bases in the middle. CDR1 SGHAT and CDR2 FQDESV come from the germline V gene (reference sequence). CDR3 sequence: CASSLWVAGSYNEQFF. The DNA of the CDR3 is TGTGCCAGCAGCTTATGGGTAGCCGGCTCCTACAATGAGCAGTTCTTC.

This clone was observed once. V usage is TRBV14 and J usage is TRBJ2-5; 8 nucleotides match TRBD2. The CDR3 loop spans 14 amino acids. Germline V gives CDR1 SGHDN, CDR2 FVKESK. The junction had 8 bases not matched to a gene; V was cut back by 6 bases and J by 5 bases. CDR3 DNA sequence: TGTGCCAGCAGACCAAGCGGGGGCGGGGAGACCCAGTACTTC. Protein sequence: CASRPSGGGETQYF.

This clone has just one count. The V gene is TRBV5-5, the J gene TRBJ1-1, with D maybe TRBD1 (6 bases). Germline loops: CDR1 SGHKS, CDR2 YYEKEE (reference sequence). V gave up 5 bases and J gave up 3 bases, with 17 bases separating them. This CDR3 is built from 15 residues. The CDR3 nucleotides are TGTGCCAGCAGGTCTACCAGGGGCCGGGACACTGAAGCTTTCTTT. It codes for CASRSTRGRDTEAFF.

The chain employs TRBV13 and TRBJ2-2, with D hard to call. V was pared by 1 base and J by 4 bases, with 7 bases between. The CDR3 length is 14 residues. The germline V gene encodes CDR1 PRHDT and CDR2 FYEKMQ (reference sequence). CDR3 in DNA: TGTGCCAGCAGCTTAGTAACAACCACCGGGGAGCTGTTTTTT. It encodes CASSLVTTTGELFF.

The V call is TRBV6-5, the J call TRBJ1-2; 7 nucleotides agree with TRBD1. With V trimmed by 6 bases and J by 4 bases, 8 bases remained unmatched. Germline assignment: CDR1 MNHEY and CDR2 SVGAGI. The CDR3 is 14 amino acids. The CDR3 DNA sequence: TGTGCCAGCAGACAAACAGGGGTCGTCTATGGCTACACCTTC. Protein product: CASRQTGVVYGYTF.

V is TRBV6-5 and J is TRBJ2-3; tentatively, D is TRBD1 (6 bases). The germline V gene encodes CDR1 MNHEY and CDR2 SVGAGI. The length of the CDR3 is 14 residues. V lost 6 bases to trimming and J lost 0 bases, with 10 bases between them. Here the CDR3 DNA reads TGTGCCAGCAGGGGGGCAGTCAGCACAGATACGCAGTATTTT. It translates to CASRGAVSTDTQYF.

V is TRBV9 and J is TRBJ2-3; 9 nucleotides match TRBD2. With V trimmed by 2 bases and J by 2 bases, 6 bases remained unmatched. The CDR3 runs to 16 residues. CDR1 is SGDLS and CDR2 is YYNGEE in the germline V gene. Here the CDR3 DNA reads TGTGCCAGCAGCGTTGGGGTAGCGGGGGCCACAGATACGCAGTATTTT. This sequence encodes CASSVGVAGATDTQYF.

V is TRBV5-4 and J is TRBJ1-1, with TRBD1 matching over 7 bases. Trimming took 4 bases from V and 1 from J; bases not matched to a gene: 7. This CDR3 is 15 amino acids long. Germline V CDR1 and CDR2: SGHNT, YYREEE (reference sequence). CDR3 DNA sequence: TGTGCCAGCAGCGGAACACAGGGGTCGAACACTGAAGCTTTCTTT. Translating it yields CASSGTQGSNTEAFF.

The genes are TRBV11-2 and TRBJ2-2, with D possibly being TRBD2 (6 bases). CDR3 length equals 17 residues. Germline CDR1 SGHAT, CDR2 FQNNGV. Trimming took off 5 bases at V and 4 bases at J, with 20 bases between the two ends. This CDR3 is CASSAPPGTLFTGELFF. The CDR3 DNA reads TGTGCCAGCAGCGCACCCCCCGGGACTCTCTTCACCGGGGAGCTGTTTTTT.

J is TRBJ1-5 and V is TRBV19; a possible D gene is TRBD1 (6 bases). CDR1 is LNHDA, CDR2 SQIVND, per germline (reference sequence). The CDR3 is 14 amino acids. Between the trimmed V and J ends, which lost 5 bases and 0 bases, there was a span of 8 bases. CDR3 bases: TGTGCCAGTAGTCAGGGGTATAGCAATCAGCCCCAGCATTTT. It is translated as CASSQGYSNQPQHF.

The genes are TRBV19 and TRBJ1-6; 8 nucleotides line up with TRBD1. The CDR3 extends over 15 amino acids. The germline V gene encodes CDR1 LNHDA and CDR2 SQIVND (reference sequence). J gave up 7 bases and V 1 base, and 3 bases lay outside the gene matches. The CDR3 nucleotides read TGTGCCAGTAGTATAGCCCGGACAGGGAATTCACCCCTCCACTTT. It translates to CASSIARTGNSPLHF.

The rearrangement joins TRBV3-1 (or the pseudogene TRBV3-2) to TRBJ2-1, with 10 bases that match TRBD2. The V segment lost 3 bases and the J segment 8 bases; nucleotides outside the gene matches: 10. Germline CDR1 LGHDT, CDR2 YNNKEL (reference sequence). The CDR3 extends over 16 amino acids. CDR3 loop: CASSQVGSGGGYEQFF. CDR3 sequence (DNA): TGTGCCAGCAGCCAGGTGGGGAGCGGGGGGGGCTATGAGCAGTTCTTC.

In this sample, this clone turned up once. The chain is built from TRBV5-1 and TRBJ1-6; unclear D gene. Trimming removed 0 bases from V and 4 bases from J, with 11 bases in between. The CDR3 length is 16 residues. Germline CDR1 and CDR2: SGHRS and YFSETQ. CDR3 DNA sequence: TGCGCCAGCAGCTTGGCTAGAGTTACTTATAATTCACCCCTCCACTTT. Its protein is CASSLARVTYNSPLHF. Complete variable domain (other parts from reference TRBV5-1 and TRBJ1-6): KAGVTQTPRYLIKTRGQQVTLSCSPISGHRSVSWYQQTPGQGLQFLFEYFSETQRNKGNFPGRFSGRQFSNSRSEMNVSTLELGDSALYLCASSLARVTYNSPLHFGNGTRLTVT.

V gene TRBV7-8 combines with J gene TRBJ2-7; TRBD2 aligns across 9 bases. Germline loops: CDR1 SGHVS, CDR2 FQNEAQ. The V and J ends lost 0 bases and 0 bases, in that order; junction bases with no gene match: 12. This CDR3 region has 19 residues. The CDR3 loop is CASSLALKRGDQSSYEQYF. For the CDR3, the DNA is TGTGCCAGCAGCTTAGCGCTTAAGCGGGGGGACCAAAGCTCCTACGAGCAGTACTTC.

The chain links TRBV3-1 (or the pseudogene TRBV3-2) to TRBJ1-2; TRBD1 matches at 8 bases. The V gene's germline CDR1 is LGHDT and CDR2 YNNKEL (reference sequence). This CDR3 contains 15 residues. The ends lost 4 bases at V and 2 bases at J; junction bases unmatched: 6. CDR3 region: CASSPATGGNYGYTF. The CDR3 coding sequence is TGTGCCAGCAGCCCAGCTACAGGGGGAAACTATGGCTACACCTTC.

The genes are TRBV4-3 and TRBJ1-2; no reliable D call. V was trimmed by 0 bases and J by 4 bases, leaving 6 bases between them. The CDR3 runs 13 residues. Germline V gene sequence: CDR1 LGHNA, CDR2 YSLEER. The CDR3 loop reads CASSQETSYGYTF. The DNA for the CDR3 is TGCGCCAGCAGCCAAGAGACAAGCTATGGCTACACCTTC.

The V call is TRBV27, the J call TRBJ1-1; no clear D gene. Trimming took off 2 bases at V and 1 base at J, with 14 bases between the two ends. Germline V lookup: CDR1 MNHEY, CDR2 SMNVEV (reference sequence). This CDR3 has 16 residues. CDR3 coding DNA: TGTGCCAGCAGTTTAAATCCCGGGAACGGGAACACTGAAGCTTTCTTT. It codes for CASSLNPGNGNTEAFF.

This chain joins TRBV7-2 and TRBJ2-5, with TRBD1 identical over 7 bases. CDR3 length: 14 residues. Germline CDR1 SGHTA, CDR2 FQGNSA. J was trimmed by 5 bases and V by 5 bases; bases with no gene match: 8. The CDR3 loop is CASSAYRGTETQYF. DNA of the CDR3: TGTGCCAGCAGCGCCTACAGGGGTACGGAGACCCAGTACTTC.

This chain uses TRBV3-1 (or the pseudogene TRBV3-2) with TRBJ1-6; 9 nucleotides match TRBD1. CDR1 and CDR2 from the germline V gene are LGHDT and YNNKEL (reference sequence). Unmatched junction bases numbered 9, after V lost 5 bases and J lost 4 bases. There are 17 residues in the CDR3. The CDR3 loop reads CASSSQGTGSYNSPLHF. CDR3 nucleotide sequence: TGTGCCAGCAGCTCCCAAGGGACAGGGAGTTATAATTCACCCCTCCACTTT.